Presented here are 9 T cell receptor beta chains from one specimen sequenced in a study of blood T cell repertoires in COVID-19. The protocol was immunoSEQ multiplex PCR, while the TCRdb copy is restricted to in-frame clones and leaves out a portion. The table has fewer than 150,000 clones, 75% to 90% seen once. The sequenced material came from peripheral blood. These TCRs come from a human donor in a cohort sampled during active COVID-19.

This chain joins TRBV27 and TRBJ1-2, with 9 bases identical to TRBD1. In germline, CDR1 is MNHEY, CDR2 SMNVEV (reference sequence). J lost 5 bases, V lost 6 bases, and 22 bases had no gene match. The CDR3 is made up of 19 amino acids. The CDR3 sequence: CASRSSLGGGDRVNYGYTF. The DNA of the CDR3 is TGTGCCAGCAGGAGCAGTTTAGGAGGGGGGGACAGGGTTAATTATGGCTACACCTTC.

The rearrangement uses TRBV30 and TRBJ1-1, with a possible D match to TRBD1 (5 bases). V lost 4 bases, J lost 1 base, and 22 bases lay in between. Looked up from germline, CDR1 is GTSNPN and CDR2 is SVGIG (reference sequence). The CDR3 has 17 residues. DNA for the CDR3: TGTGCCTGGATGCGGGGGGAGATGGTACATCCGAACACTGAAGCTTTCTTT. Encoded protein: CAWMRGEMVHPNTEAFF.

The rearrangement joins TRBV5-1 to TRBJ1-1; D uncertain. Germline loops: CDR1 SGHRS, CDR2 YFSETQ. The CDR3 is made up of 13 amino acids. Trimming pared 0 bases from V and 1 base from J, leaving 4 bases between. CDR3 nucleotide sequence: TGCGCCAGCAGCTTGGGCGGGAACACTGAAGCTTTCTTT. It encodes CASSLGGNTEAFF.

The DNA of the CDR3 is TGCGCCAGCAGCCAAGATTCCGGCAGGGGTGGAAACACCATATATTTT. It yields the protein CASSQDSGRGGNTIYF. The genes are TRBV4-3 and TRBJ1-3, with D possibly TRBD1 on 6 matching bases. Per germline, CDR1 LGHNA and CDR2 YSLEER. The CDR3 runs to 16 residues. V gave up 0 bases and J gave up 3 bases, with 12 bases separating them.

This clone was picked up one time. This rearrangement joins TRBV12-3 or TRBV12-4 to TRBJ2-5; D unclear. V lost 2 bases to trimming and J lost 5 bases, with 3 bases between them. The CDR3 covers 11 residues. CDR3 DNA sequence: TGTGCCAGCAGTTTATCGGAGACCCAGTACTTC. It specifies CASSLSETQYF.

The rearrangement uses TRBV7-2 and TRBJ2-5; D gene unclear. CDR1 is SGHTA and CDR2 is FQGNSA in the germline V gene. There are 16 residues in the CDR3. The germline V and J ends were trimmed by 2 bases and 1 base, with 14 bases remaining between them. The CDR3: CASSLRLRSGQETQYF. The CDR3 nucleotides are TGTGCCAGCAGCTTAAGGCTTCGGTCGGGCCAAGAGACCCAGTACTTC. Using reference TRBV7-2 and TRBJ2-5 for the parts outside the CDR3, the full variable domain is GAGVSQSPSNKVTEKGKDVELRCDPISGHTALYWYRQSLGQGLEFLIYFQGNSAPDKSGLPSDRFSAERTGGSVSTLTIQRTQQEDSAVYLCASSLRLRSGQETQYFGPGTRLLVL.

The chain employs TRBV2 and TRBJ1-1; possibly TRBD1 for D (5 bases). With 4 bases removed from V and 5 bases from J, the gap between germline ends came to 17 bases. The germline gives CDR1 SNHLY, CDR2 FYNNEI. The CDR3 spans 15 residues. The CDR3 sequence: CASSVTGTPGTEAFF. The CDR3 DNA sequence: TGTGCCAGCAGTGTAACCGGGACTCCTGGTACTGAAGCTTTCTTT.

The V call is TRBV5-6, the J call TRBJ2-1; the match to TRBD2 covers 8 bases. The germline V gene has CDR1 SGHDT and CDR2 YYEEEE. There are 17 residues in the CDR3. After removal of 1 base from V and 7 bases from J, the junction contained 13 bases not matched to a gene. CDR3 loop: CASSLWLSGGWGNEQFF. CDR3 coding DNA: TGTGCCAGCAGCTTGTGGTTAAGCGGGGGTTGGGGGAATGAGCAGTTCTTC.

This clone has a single count. The chain is built from TRBV19 and TRBJ2-1; possibly TRBD2 for D (6 bases). Trimming removed 4 bases at V and 9 bases at J, with 16 bases between. The CDR3 length is 14 residues. In germline, CDR1 is LNHDA, CDR2 SQIVND (reference sequence). This CDR3 is CASSTGLVVSEQFF. The CDR3 DNA is TGTGCCAGTAGTACGGGACTCGTCGTGTCTGAGCAGTTCTTC.